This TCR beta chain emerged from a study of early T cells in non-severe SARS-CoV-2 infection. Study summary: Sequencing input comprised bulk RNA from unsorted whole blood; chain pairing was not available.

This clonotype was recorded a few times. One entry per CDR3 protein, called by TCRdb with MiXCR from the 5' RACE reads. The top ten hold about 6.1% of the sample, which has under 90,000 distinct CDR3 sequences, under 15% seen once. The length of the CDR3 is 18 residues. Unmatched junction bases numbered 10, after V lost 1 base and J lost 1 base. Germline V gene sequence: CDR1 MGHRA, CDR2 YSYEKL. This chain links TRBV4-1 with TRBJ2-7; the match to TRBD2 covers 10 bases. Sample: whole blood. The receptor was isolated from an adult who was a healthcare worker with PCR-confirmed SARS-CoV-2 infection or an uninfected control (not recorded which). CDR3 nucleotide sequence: TGCGCCAGCAGCCAAGTCCCCCCCCTAGCGGGAGTATCCTACGAGCAGTACTTC. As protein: CASSQVPPLAGVSYEQYF.